This TCR beta chain was obtained from a study of cytomegalovirus exposure and HLA in healthy donors. At the level of the study: Caucasian-associated ancestry cluster membership applied to approximately 80% of 398 genotyped donors.

This clone appeared a few times. Its matching antigen is unknown. The study ran its PCR with 60 Vbeta and 13 Jbeta primers. Using immunoSEQ multiplex PCR, the repertoire was profiled, and TCRdb retains in-frame clones only, with some absent. The data show 75,000 to 90,000 clones, with around 10% seen just once and around 26% held by the top ten. Overall study findings and caveats: With later analysis, a missense DCLRE1C variant became linked to TCR beta V- and J-gene trimming. The classifier, whose performance was assessed in both the original and validation cohorts, reportedly diagnosed cytomegalovirus status with high specificity and sensitivity. Data from an earlier analysis indicated that most TCR beta V segments were productive either about 90% or about 30% of the time.

The sequencing input was PBMCs. The TCR sequence derives from a man aged 60-69 years in good health and CMV-seropositive.

CDR3 nucleotides: TGTGCCAGTAGTACTCTACGTTCTAGCGCGGTCTACGAGCAGTACTTC. As protein: CASSTLRSSAVYEQYF. The chain recombines TRBV19 with TRBJ2-7, with D possibly TRBD2 on 6 matching bases. The CDR3 is 16 residues long. From germline, CDR1 is LNHDA and CDR2 SQIVND (reference sequence). Trimming took 4 bases from V and 3 from J, leaving 19 bases between them.